Sequencing of this TCR beta chain was carried out in a study of shared clonotypes between healthy human individuals. Study findings and constraints: Donor clonotype sharing was expected to depend on sequencing depth.

With regard to this clone: The antigen is unknown.

CDR3 length: 14 residues. The V gene's germline CDR1 is SEHNR and CDR2 FQNEAQ (reference sequence). V was trimmed by 4 bases and J by 4 bases, leaving 13 bases between them. The donors, healthy adults who were HIV-negative, had experienced no recent acute infections or vaccinations. All donors were Caucasian adults living in Nashville, Tennessee. CD45RA+ naive and CD45RA-negative memory subsets were separated from CD4+ cells. Clones were sequenced by immunoSEQ multiplex PCR, and TCRdb holds only the in-frame ones, with some missing. The sample has around 940,000 clones, less than 85% seen once; the top ten hold over 1.3%.

The source of this sequence is a man aged 18 to 29 in good health. The specimen was memory CD4+ T cells sorted from blood. Subset: CD45RA-negative fraction. This sequence joins TRBV7-9 and TRBJ1-2, with no clear D. CDR3 region: CASSSQSASYGYTF. CDR3 in DNA: TGTGCCAGCAGCTCGCAATCCGCAAGCTATGGCTACACCTTC.